This TCR beta chain was sequenced during a study of T cell responses to AZD1222 COVID-19 vaccine. Clones were read by immunoSEQ multiplex PCR, and TCRdb kept only the in-frame ones, dropping some. The table records fewer than 110,000 clones, around 91% of them present only once. The sequencing here drew on peripheral blood, taken on day 0 of AZD1222 vaccination. This receptor was obtained from an adult in good health.

The CDR3 sequence is CASSFAGDSGELFF. The CDR3 DNA sequence: TGCGCCAGCAGTTTTGCGGGGGACAGCGGGGAGCTGTTTTTT. The chain uses TRBV5-1 and TRBJ2-2; the D gene could be TRBD1 or TRBD2 (7 bases each). The germline gives CDR1 SGHRS, CDR2 YFSETQ. The CDR3 has 14 amino acids. V was clipped by 5 bases and J by 7 bases, with 15 bases between them.